The rows below give T cell receptor beta chains drawn from one sample of a study of T cells after somatic rescue of genetic block. TCRdb keeps only in-frame clones here, not all; method: immunoSEQ multiplex PCR. The sample has some 74,000 clones, roughly 93% seen once; the top ten hold approximately 3%. Sequenced material: peripheral blood mononuclear cells (PBMCs). All receptors come from a young man. Both conserved end residues are part of each CDR3. D genes are given only for firm matches. For some rows the clone size is stated as once, few or many, or as a class when expanded; others skip it.

clone_size d_call j_call v_call cdr3_aa cdr3_nt
. . TRBJ1-1 TRBV2 CASRLGSETEAFF TGTGCCAGTCGATTAGGGTCTGAGACTGAAGCTTTCTTT
. . TRBJ2-7 TRBV5-1 CASRVGGSYEQYF TGCGCCAGCAGAGTCGGGGGTTCCTACGAGCAGTACTTC
. . TRBJ1-1 TRBV4-3 CASSQEAGLNTEAFF TGCGCCAGCAGCCAAGAGGCAGGACTAAACACTGAAGCTTTCTTT
once . TRBJ1-5 TRBV6-1 CASSEAYSNQPQHF TGTGCCAGCAGTGAGGCTTATAGCAATCAGCCCCAGCATTTT
. . TRBJ1-2 TRBV2 CASSVESYGYTF TGTGCCAGCAGTGTGGAGAGCTATGGCTACACCTTC
. TRBD2 TRBJ2-5 TRBV19 CASSRTSGLGEETQYF TGTGCCAGTAGTAGAACTAGCGGATTGGGAGAGGAGACCCAGTACTTC
. . TRBJ2-1 TRBV18 CASSPGLRGEQFF TGTGCCAGCTCACCGGGTCTCCGCGGGGAGCAGTTCTTC
. . TRBJ1-2 TRBV5-1 CASSGREGYGYTF TGCGCCAGCAGTGGCAGGGAGGGCTATGGCTACACCTTC
once . TRBJ2-7 TRBV4-1 CASSPSPGWSTGEQYF TGCGCCAGCAGCCCCAGCCCTGGTTGGAGCACAGGCGAGCAGTACTTC
. . TRBJ1-5 TRBV7-2 CASSPFNQPQHF TGTGCCAGCAGCCCCTTTAATCAGCCCCAGCATTTT